Presented here are 18 T cell receptor beta chains from one specimen sequenced in a study of metastatic and nonmetastatic thyroid tumors. TCRdb reassembled clones from the PCR reads with MiXCR. The sample shows tens of thousands of clones, roughly 20% of them seen only once. Every patient underwent thyroid surgery untreated. Sequenced sample: adjacent normal tissue. These receptors originate from a female donor with papillary thyroid cancer or a benign thyroid nodule (not recorded which). Some clones in this sample may be carry-over from other donors' samples.

Points on this clone: A much larger clonotype is one base distant, so this may be a read error. This CDR3 is CACSWQDQETQYF. The CDR3 DNA follows: TGCGCCTGCAGCTGGCAGGATCAAGAGACCCAGTACTTC. This chain uses TRBV5-1 with TRBJ2-5; D is undetermined. Germline CDR1 reads SGHRS; CDR2 reads YFSETQ. The CDR3 is 13 residues long.

This clone was seen a few times. The chain joins TRBV18 to TRBJ2-1; D is ambiguous. CDR1 is KGHSH and CDR2 is LQKENI in the germline V gene. The CDR3 runs to 12 residues. Trimming left V 6 bases short and J 5 bases short, with 8 bases between. CDR3 nucleotides: TGTGCCAGCTCCCGCGTTAACAATGAGCAGTTCTTC. Translating gives CASSRVNNEQFF.

The CDR3 DNA sequence: TGTGCCAGCAGTTTAGAGGGCAGGGGGTATTTGGGGTACACTGAAGCTTTCTTT. Residues: CASSLEGRGYLGYTEAFF. The gene calls are TRBV28 and TRBJ1-1; 7 bases align to TRBD1. V was pared by 2 bases and J by 3 bases, with 15 bases of the junction left unmatched. Germline CDR1 is MDHEN and CDR2 is SYDVKM. The CDR3 length is 18 residues.

As to this clone: Possible read error: a much larger clone is one base away. No conserved phenylalanine or tryptophan is present at the end of the CDR3, so a read error is the likely explanation. V and J are TRBV9 and TRBJ2-5; D unresolved. In germline, CDR1 is SGDLS, CDR2 YYNGEE. Deletions cut 4 bases from V and 7 bases from J, with 8 bases between. The CDR3 has 11 amino acids. In nucleotides, the CDR3 is TGTGCCAGCAGCACCCTGGGGACCCAGTACCTC. Protein product: CASSTLGTQYL.

This clone appeared many times. The chain carries TRBV4-1 and TRBJ2-1; D not resolved. CDR1 is MGHRA and CDR2 is YSYEKL in the germline V gene. The V and J ends lost 1 base and 0 bases respectively, with 7 bases between them. This CDR3 has 15 amino acids. The CDR3 is CASSQGHNSYNEQFF. CDR3 DNA sequence: TGCGCCAGCAGCCAAGGCCACAACTCCTACAATGAGCAGTTCTTC.

This clone has more than one count but fewer than ten. One junction end does not reproduce the germline sequence, and a read error may be involved. Other DNA sequences in the sample encode the same CDR3. J is TRBJ2-7 and V is TRBV10-3, with 7 nucleotides matching TRBD2. The CDR3 covers 12 residues. The germline V gene has CDR1 ENHRY and CDR2 SYGVKD. CDR3 sequence reads: CAISGLGPEQYF. CDR3 sequence (DNA): TGTGCAATCAGCGGACTAGGCCCCGAGCAGTACTTC.

This sequence joins TRBV11-2 and TRBJ2-1; 7 bases agree with TRBD2. V trimming: 4 bases; J trimming: 6 bases; junction bases outside the gene matches: 12. This CDR3 region has 16 residues. CDR1 and CDR2 (germline): SGHAT, FQNNGV. The CDR3 here is CASSSYSAGYFNEQFF. CDR3 bases: TGTGCCAGCAGCTCCTACTCAGCGGGATATTTCAATGAGCAGTTCTTC.

This clone was detected many times. The J gene is TRBJ2-3, the V gene TRBV20-1; tentative D call: TRBD2 (5 bases). The length of the CDR3 is 16 residues. The V end lost 0 bases, the J end lost 1 base, and 14 bases lay between the germline ends. Germline V lookup: CDR1 DFQATT, CDR2 SNEGSKA (reference sequence). CDR3 DNA: TGCAGTGCTAGAGATTTTGTCGGGATGGGCACAGATACGCAGTATTTT. Translated: CSARDFVGMGTDTQYF.

In its sample, this clone was seen many times. The V and J genes are TRBV10-2 and TRBJ2-7; 7 nucleotides match TRBD2. V gave up 0 bases and J gave up 6 bases; unmatched junction bases: 2. The CDR3 is 13 amino acids. Germline CDR1 reads WSHSY; CDR2 reads SAAADI. The CDR3 sequence: CASSESGGGEQYF. In nucleotides, the CDR3 is TGCGCCAGCAGTGAGTCTGGCGGGGGCGAGCAGTACTTC.

DNA of the CDR3: TGTGCCAGCAGCCAAGCCCCCAGTAGGCCCGCGAGCTCCTATAATTCACCCCTCCACTTT. It is translated as CASSQAPSRPASSYNSPLHF. The V gene is TRBV4-2, the J gene TRBJ1-6; D is undetermined. Trimming took off 1 base at V and 0 bases at J, with 19 bases between the two ends. The CDR3 is 20 residues long. Germline CDR1 LGHNA, CDR2 YNFKEQ.

The sample holds a few counts of this clone. The chain recombines TRBV7-9 with TRBJ2-5, with 10 bases identical to TRBD1. Trimming cost V 5 bases and J 5 bases; bases outside gene matches: 11. Germline values: CDR1 SEHNR, CDR2 FQNEAQ (reference sequence). The CDR3 loop spans 16 amino acids. DNA of the CDR3: TGTGCCAGCAGCAACCGGGACAGGGGTGTTTTCGAGACCCAGTACTTC. Encoded protein: CASSNRDRGVFETQYF.

There are a few counts of this clone. CDR3 sequence reads: CASSFSNTEAFF. DNA for the CDR3: TGTGCCAGCAGCTTTAGTAACACTGAAGCTTTCTTT. This chain uses TRBV7-9 with TRBJ1-1, with unresolved D. This CDR3 is 12 amino acids long. V lost 3 bases, J lost 2 bases, and 4 bases lay in between. Per the germline V gene, CDR1 is SEHNR and CDR2 is FQNEAQ (reference sequence).

By frequency in the sample, this clone is medium-sized (0.01 to 0.1%). The chain carries TRBV10-3 and TRBJ1-5; D is ambiguous. Trimming removed 0 bases at V and 1 base at J, with 10 bases between. The length of the CDR3 is 16 residues. Germline assignment: CDR1 ENHRY and CDR2 SYGVKD. CDR3 in amino acids: CAISESGRTSNQPQHF. In DNA, the CDR3 is TGTGCCATCAGTGAGTCGGGGAGGACGAGCAATCAGCCCCAGCATTTT.

In its sample, this clone ranks as medium-sized (0.01 to 0.1%). The chain employs TRBV20-1 and TRBJ1-6; D might be TRBD1 (5 bases). V was cut by 6 bases and J by 6 bases, with 12 bases left in between. CDR3 length: 13 residues. Germline V gene lookup returns CDR1 DFQATT and CDR2 SNEGSKA (reference sequence). DNA of the CDR3: TGCAGTGCCGAGAGGCAGGGTAATTCACCCCTCCACTTT. It is translated as CSAERQGNSPLHF.

The chain is built from TRBV20-1 and TRBJ1-5; TRBD1 is a possible D gene (5 bases). Germline V CDR1 and CDR2: DFQATT, SNEGSKA (reference sequence). With 4 bases removed from V and 2 bases from J, the gap between germline ends came to 21 bases. The CDR3 is 17 amino acids. The CDR3 DNA reads as TGCAGTGCTATGGCATCATCGGGACCTATAGGCAATCAGCCCCAGCATTTT. As protein: CSAMASSGPIGNQPQHF.

In its sample, this clone ranks as medium-sized. The rearrangement joins TRBV27 to TRBJ2-7, with TRBD1 identical over 8 bases. Germline-derived CDR1 and CDR2 are MNHEY and SMNVEV (reference sequence). J was trimmed by 2 bases and V by 7 bases; bases with no gene match: 4. The CDR3 is made up of 13 amino acids. The CDR3 sequence is CASKGQATYEQYF. The DNA of the CDR3 is TGTGCCAGCAAGGGACAGGCTACCTACGAGCAGTACTTC.

Comments on this clone: Lacking the conserved final phenylalanine or tryptophan, this CDR3 likely reflects a read error. It is unclear where the CDR3 begins or ends on the DNA, so no DNA is shown, and the CDR3 is as TCRdb lists it. The chain has TRBV10-3 and TRBJ1-5. The CDR3 totals 8 residues, both ends included. Looked up from germline, CDR1 is ENHRY and CDR2 is SYGVKD. The CDR3: CAISVGSV.

This clone was counted ten times or more. A read error may produce the germline difference seen at one junction end. This CDR3 is also generated by other DNA sequences in the sample. The gene calls are TRBV7-7 and TRBJ1-1, with D maybe TRBD1 (5 bases). CDR1 and CDR2 (germline): SSHAT, FNYEAQ (reference sequence). The CDR3 consists of 13 residues. CDR3 in amino acids: CASSLGTGTEAFF. The CDR3, as DNA: TGTGCTAGCAGCTTAGGGACGGGAACTGAAGCTTTCTTT.